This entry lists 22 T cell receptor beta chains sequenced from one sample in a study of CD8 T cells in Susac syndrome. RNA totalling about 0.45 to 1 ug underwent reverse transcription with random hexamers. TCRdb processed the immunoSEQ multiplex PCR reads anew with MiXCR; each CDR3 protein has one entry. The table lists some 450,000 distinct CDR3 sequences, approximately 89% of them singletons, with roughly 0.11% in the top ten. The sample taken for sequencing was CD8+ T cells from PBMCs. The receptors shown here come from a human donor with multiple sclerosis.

For the CDR3, the DNA is TGTGCCGGAACGACTAGCAACCACCACGAGCAGTTCTTC. Translating it yields CAGTTSNHHEQFF. The chain is built from TRBV7-9 and TRBJ2-1, with 7 bases matching TRBD2. V lost 11 bases, J lost 10 bases, and 14 bases stayed unmatched. CDR1 SEHNR and CDR2 FQNEAQ come from the germline V gene (reference sequence). The CDR3 loop spans 13 amino acids.

The CDR3 DNA follows: TGTGCCACCAACGACAGGGGCCAGAACACCGGGGAGCTGTTTTTT. As protein: CATNDRGQNTGELFF. The gene calls are TRBV2 and TRBJ2-2; 8 nucleotides agree with TRBD1. Germline V gene sequence: CDR1 SNHLY, CDR2 FYNNEI. This CDR3 is built from 15 residues. Germline trimming cut 10 bases from V and 1 base from J; bases unmatched to any gene: 8.

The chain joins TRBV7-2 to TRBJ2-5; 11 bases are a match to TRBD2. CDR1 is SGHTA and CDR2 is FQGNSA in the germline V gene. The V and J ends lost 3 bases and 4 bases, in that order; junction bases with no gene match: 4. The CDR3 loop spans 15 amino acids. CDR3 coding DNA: TGTGCCAGCAGCTTTAGCGGGGGGGCGGTAGAGACCCAGTACTTC. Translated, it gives CASSFSGGAVETQYF.

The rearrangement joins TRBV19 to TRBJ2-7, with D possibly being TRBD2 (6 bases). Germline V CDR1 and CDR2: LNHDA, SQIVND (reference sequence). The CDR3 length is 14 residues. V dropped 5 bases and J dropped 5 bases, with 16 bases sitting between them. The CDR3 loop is CASSPRQEGNEQYF. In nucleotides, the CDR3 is TGTGCCAGTAGTCCTCGGCAGGAGGGCAACGAGCAGTACTTC.

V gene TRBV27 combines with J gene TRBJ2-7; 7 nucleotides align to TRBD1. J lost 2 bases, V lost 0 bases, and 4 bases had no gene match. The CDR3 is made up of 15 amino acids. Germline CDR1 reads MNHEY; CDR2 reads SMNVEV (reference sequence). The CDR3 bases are TGTGCCAGCAGTTTATCGCCCACAGGGGCCTACGAGCAGTACTTC. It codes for CASSLSPTGAYEQYF.

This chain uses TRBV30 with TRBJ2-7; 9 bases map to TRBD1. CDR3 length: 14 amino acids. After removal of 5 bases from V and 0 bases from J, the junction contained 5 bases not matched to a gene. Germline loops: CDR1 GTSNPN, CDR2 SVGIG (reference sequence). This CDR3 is CAWAGTGNSYEQYF. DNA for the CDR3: TGTGCCTGGGCCGGGACAGGGAACTCCTACGAGCAGTACTTC. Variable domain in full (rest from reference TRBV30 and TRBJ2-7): SQTIHQWPATLVQPVGSPLSLECTVEGTSNPNLYWYRQAAGRGLQLLFYSVGIGQISSEVPQNLSASRPQDRQFILSSKKLLLSDSGFYLCAWAGTGNSYEQYFGPGTRLTVT.

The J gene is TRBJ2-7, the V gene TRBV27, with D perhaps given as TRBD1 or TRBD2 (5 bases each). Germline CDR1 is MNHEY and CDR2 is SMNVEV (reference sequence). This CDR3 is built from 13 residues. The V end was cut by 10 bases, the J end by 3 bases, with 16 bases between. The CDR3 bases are TGTGCCACCTCATCGGGGCCCCGCTACGAGCAGTACTTC. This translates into CATSSGPRYEQYF.

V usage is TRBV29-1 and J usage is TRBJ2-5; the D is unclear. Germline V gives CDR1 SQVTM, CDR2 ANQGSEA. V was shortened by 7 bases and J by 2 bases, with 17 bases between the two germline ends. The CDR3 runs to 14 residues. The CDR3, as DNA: TGCAGCGCAGGCAATACGGATCCGCAAGAGACCCAGTACTTC. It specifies CSAGNTDPQETQYF.

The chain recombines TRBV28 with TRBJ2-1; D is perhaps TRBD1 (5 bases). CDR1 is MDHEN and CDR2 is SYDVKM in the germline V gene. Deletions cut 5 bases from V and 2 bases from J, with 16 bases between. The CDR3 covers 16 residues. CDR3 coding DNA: TGTGCCAGCAGTATAAGGGGTGTCTTCCCCTACAATGAGCAGTTCTTC. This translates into CASSIRGVFPYNEQFF.

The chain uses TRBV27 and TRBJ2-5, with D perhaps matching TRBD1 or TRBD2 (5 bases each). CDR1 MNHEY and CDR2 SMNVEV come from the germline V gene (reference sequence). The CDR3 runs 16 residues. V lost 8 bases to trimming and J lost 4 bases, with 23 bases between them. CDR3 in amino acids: CASRPSGTPEGETQYF. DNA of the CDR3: TGTGCCAGCCGACCTTCCGGGACGCCCGAGGGAGAGACCCAGTACTTC.

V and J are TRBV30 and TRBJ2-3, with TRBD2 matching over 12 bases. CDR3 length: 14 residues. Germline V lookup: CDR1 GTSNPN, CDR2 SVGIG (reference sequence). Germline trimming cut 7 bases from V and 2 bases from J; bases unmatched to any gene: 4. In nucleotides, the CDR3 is TGTGCCTTGGGACTAGCGGGCCCCACAGATACGCAGTATTTT. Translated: CALGLAGPTDTQYF. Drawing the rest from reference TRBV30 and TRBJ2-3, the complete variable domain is SQTIHQWPATLVQPVGSPLSLECTVEGTSNPNLYWYRQAAGRGLQLLFYSVGIGQISSEVPQNLSASRPQDRQFILSSKKLLLSDSGFYLCALGLAGPTDTQYFGPGTRLTVL.

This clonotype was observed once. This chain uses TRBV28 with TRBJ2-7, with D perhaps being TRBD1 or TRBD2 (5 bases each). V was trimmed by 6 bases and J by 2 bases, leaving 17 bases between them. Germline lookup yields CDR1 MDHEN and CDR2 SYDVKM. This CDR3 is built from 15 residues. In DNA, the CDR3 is TGTGCCAGCAGGACATATCCCGGGACGGCCTACGAGCAGTACTTC. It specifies CASRTYPGTAYEQYF.

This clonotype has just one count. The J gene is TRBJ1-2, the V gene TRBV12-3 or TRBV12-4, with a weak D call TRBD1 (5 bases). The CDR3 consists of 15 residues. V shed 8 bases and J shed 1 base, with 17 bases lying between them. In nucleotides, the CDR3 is TGTGCCAGCGGGACGGTCGGTTACAATAACTATGGCTACACCTTC. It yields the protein CASGTVGYNNYGYTF.

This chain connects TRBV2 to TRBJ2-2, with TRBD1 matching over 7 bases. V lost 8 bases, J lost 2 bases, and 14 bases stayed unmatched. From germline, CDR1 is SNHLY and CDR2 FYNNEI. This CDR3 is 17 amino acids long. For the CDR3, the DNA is TGTGCCAGCTCATGGTCTACCCGACAGGGTAACACCGGGGAGCTGTTTTTT. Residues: CASSWSTRQGNTGELFF.

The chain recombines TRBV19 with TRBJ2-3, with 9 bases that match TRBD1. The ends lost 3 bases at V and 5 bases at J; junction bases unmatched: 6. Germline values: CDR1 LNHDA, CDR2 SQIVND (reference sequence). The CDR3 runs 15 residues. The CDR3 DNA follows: TGTGCCAGTAGTATCGGGACAGGGCCTCGAGATACGCAGTATTTT. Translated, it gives CASSIGTGPRDTQYF.

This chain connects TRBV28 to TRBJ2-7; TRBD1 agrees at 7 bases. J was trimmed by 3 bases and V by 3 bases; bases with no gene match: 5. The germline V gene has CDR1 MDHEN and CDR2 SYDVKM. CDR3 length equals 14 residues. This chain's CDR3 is CASSFETGLYEQYF. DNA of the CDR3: TGTGCCAGCAGTTTCGAGACAGGGCTCTACGAGCAGTACTTC.

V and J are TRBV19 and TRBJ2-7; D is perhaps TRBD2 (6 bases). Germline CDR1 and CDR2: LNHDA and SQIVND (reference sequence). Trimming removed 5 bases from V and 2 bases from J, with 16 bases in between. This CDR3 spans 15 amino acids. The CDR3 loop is CASSSGLDSPYEQYF. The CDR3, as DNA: TGTGCCAGTAGTTCGGGACTGGACTCACCCTACGAGCAGTACTTC. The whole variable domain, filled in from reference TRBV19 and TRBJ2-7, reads DGGITQSPKYLFRKEGQNVTLSCEQNLNHDAMYWYRQDPGQGLRLIYYSQIVNDFQKGDIAEGYSVSREKKESFPLTVTSAQKNPTAFYLCASSSGLDSPYEQYFGPGTRLTVT.

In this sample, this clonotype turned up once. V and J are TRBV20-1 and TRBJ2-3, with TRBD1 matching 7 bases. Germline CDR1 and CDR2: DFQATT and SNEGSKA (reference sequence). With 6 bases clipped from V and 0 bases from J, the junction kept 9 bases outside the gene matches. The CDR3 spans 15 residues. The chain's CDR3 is CSASPWTGSTDTQYF. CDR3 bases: TGCAGTGCCTCACCGTGGACAGGAAGCACAGATACGCAGTATTTT.

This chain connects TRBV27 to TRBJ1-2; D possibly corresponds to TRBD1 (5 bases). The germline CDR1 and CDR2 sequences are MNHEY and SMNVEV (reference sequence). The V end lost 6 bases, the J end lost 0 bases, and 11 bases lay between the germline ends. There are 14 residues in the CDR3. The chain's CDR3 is CASSPGSTNYGYTF. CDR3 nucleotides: TGTGCCAGCAGCCCAGGGTCAACTAACTATGGCTACACCTTC.

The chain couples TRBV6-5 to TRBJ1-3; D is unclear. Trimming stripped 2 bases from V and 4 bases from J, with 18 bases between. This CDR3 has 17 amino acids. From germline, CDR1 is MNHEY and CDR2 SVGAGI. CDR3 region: CASSYRSVRVAGNTIYF. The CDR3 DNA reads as TGTGCCAGCAGTTACCGGAGCGTGCGGGTCGCAGGAAACACCATATATTTT.

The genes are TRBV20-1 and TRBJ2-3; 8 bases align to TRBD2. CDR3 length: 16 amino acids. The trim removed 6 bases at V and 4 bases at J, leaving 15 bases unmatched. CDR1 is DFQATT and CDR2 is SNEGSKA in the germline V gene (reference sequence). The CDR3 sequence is CSATTQGAGVADTQYF. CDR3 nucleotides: TGCAGTGCGACAACCCAAGGAGCGGGGGTCGCAGATACGCAGTATTTT.

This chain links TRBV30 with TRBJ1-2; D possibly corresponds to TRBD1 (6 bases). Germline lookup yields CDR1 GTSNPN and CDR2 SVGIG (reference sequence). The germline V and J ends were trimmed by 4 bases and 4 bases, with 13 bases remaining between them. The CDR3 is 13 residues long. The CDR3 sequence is CAWTQDSFYGYTF. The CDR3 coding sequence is TGTGCCTGGACCCAGGACAGTTTCTATGGCTACACCTTC.